In its sample, the clone carrying this T cell receptor (beta chain) was seen many times. These data belong to a study of identical twins. Unique molecular identifiers were in the cDNA, with template-switch universal primer binding. Each CDR3 protein is one row after TCRdb ran MiXCR on the 5' RACE reads. The data contain fewer than 800,000 distinct CDR3 sequences, around 7.4% of them singletons. This same sample was also taken into another study, of yellow fever vaccine responses in identical twins. That work adds: Convergence reportedly seemed to mark part of the twins' vaccine T cell response, with personalization marking the rest.

Sequenced sample: PBMCs. The TCR sequence derives from a woman aged 18-29 years in good health.

The CDR3 nucleotides are TGTGCCAGCAAACCCAGGGGGGTCCAGCCCCAGCATTTT. This codes for CASKPRGVQPQHF. J is TRBJ1-5 and V is TRBV12-3 or TRBV12-4, with TRBD1 identical over 7 bases. V lost 7 bases to trimming and J lost 7 bases; unmatched junction nucleotides: 7. CDR3 length: 13 residues.